This T cell receptor (beta chain) was sequenced during a study of siplizumab effects on memory and regulatory T cells. Study-level findings and limits: Naive T cells appeared more varied than memory cells and looked like key alloresponse contributors. Proliferating Tregs taken from siplizumab cultures were not shown to have a confirmed suppressive function. Among sequences traceable to unstimulated CD4+ memory cells, alloreactive ones were significantly reduced by siplizumab.

The repertoire was sequenced with immunoSEQ multiplex PCR; TCRdb's copy has only in-frame clones and lacks some. Among some 100,000 clones listed, around 90% were seen once. CDR3 length: 14 residues. CDR1 and CDR2 (germline): SGDLS, YYNGEE. The V segment lost 4 bases and the J segment 8 bases; nucleotides outside the gene matches: 10. Details on this clone: Its antigen is as yet unknown.

Sequenced material: Tregs sorted from blood. The genes are TRBV9 and TRBJ1-2; 8 bases are a match to TRBD1. This TCR derives from a human donor in good health. The CDR3 loop is CASSSTGVGGGYTF. The CDR3 DNA sequence: TGTGCCAGCAGCTCGACAGGGGTGGGCGGAGGCTACACCTTC.